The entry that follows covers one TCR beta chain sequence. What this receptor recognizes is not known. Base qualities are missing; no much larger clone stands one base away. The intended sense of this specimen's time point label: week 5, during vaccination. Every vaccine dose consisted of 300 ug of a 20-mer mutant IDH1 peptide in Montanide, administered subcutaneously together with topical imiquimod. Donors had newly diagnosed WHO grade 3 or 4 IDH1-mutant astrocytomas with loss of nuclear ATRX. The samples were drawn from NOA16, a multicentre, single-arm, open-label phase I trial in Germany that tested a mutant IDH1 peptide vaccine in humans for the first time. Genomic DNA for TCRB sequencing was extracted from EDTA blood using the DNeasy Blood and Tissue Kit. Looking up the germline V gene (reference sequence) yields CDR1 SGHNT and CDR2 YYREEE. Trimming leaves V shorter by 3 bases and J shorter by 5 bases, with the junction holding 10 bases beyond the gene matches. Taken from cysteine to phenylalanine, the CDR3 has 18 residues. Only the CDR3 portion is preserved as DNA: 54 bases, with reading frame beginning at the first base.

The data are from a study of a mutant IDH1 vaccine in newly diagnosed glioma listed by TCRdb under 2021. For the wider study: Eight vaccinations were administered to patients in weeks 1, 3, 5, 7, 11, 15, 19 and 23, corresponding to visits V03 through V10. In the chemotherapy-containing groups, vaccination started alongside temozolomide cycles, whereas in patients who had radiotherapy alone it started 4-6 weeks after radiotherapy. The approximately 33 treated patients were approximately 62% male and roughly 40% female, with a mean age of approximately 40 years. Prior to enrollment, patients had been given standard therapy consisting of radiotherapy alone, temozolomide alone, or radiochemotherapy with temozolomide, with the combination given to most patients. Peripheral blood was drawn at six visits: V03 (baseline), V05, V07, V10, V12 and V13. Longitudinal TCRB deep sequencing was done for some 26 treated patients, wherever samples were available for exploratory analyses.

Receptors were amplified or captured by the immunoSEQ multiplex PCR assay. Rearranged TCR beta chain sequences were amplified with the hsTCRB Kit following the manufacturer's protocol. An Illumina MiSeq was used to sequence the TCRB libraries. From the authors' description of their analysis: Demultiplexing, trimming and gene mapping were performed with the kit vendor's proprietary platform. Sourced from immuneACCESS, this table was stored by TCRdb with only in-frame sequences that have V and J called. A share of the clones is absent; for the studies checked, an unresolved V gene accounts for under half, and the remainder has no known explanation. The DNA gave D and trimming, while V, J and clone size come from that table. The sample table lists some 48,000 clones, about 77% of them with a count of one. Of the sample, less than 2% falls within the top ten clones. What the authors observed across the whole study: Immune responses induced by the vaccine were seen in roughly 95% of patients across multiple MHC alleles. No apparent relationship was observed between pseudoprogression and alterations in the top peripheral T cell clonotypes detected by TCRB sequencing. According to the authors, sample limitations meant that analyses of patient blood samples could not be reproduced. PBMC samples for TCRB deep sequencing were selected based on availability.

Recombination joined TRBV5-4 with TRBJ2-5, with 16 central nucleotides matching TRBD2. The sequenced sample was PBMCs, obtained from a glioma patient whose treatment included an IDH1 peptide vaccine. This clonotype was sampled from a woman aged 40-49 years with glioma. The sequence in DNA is TGTGCCAGCAGCTCCCGGGGACTAGCGGGAGGGCGGGGGGAGACCCAGTACTTC. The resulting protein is CASSSRGLAGGRGETQYF.